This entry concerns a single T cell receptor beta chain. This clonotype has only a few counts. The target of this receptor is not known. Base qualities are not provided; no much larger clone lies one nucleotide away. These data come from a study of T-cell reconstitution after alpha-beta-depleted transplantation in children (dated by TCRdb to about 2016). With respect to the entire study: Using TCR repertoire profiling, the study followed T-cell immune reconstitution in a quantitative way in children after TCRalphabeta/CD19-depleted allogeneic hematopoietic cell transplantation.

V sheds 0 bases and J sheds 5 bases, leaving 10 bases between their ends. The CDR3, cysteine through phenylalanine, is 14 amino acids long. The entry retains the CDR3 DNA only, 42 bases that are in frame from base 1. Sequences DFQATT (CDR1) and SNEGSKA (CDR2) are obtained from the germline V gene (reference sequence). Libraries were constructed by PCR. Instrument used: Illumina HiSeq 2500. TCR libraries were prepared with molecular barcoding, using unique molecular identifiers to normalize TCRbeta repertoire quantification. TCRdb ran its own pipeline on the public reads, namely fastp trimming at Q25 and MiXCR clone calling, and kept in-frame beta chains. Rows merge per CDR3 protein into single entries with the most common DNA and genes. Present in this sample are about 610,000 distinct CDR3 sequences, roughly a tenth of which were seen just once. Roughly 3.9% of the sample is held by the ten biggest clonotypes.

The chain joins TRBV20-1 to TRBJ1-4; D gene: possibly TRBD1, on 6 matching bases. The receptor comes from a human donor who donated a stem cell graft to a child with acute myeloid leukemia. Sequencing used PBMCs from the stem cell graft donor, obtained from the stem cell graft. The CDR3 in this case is CSARDYRENEKLFF. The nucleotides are TGCAGTGCTAGAGATTACAGGGAGAATGAAAAACTGTTTTTT.